Below, 4 T cell receptor beta chains from the same sample are listed, as sequenced in a study of cytomegalovirus exposure and HLA in healthy donors. Primers included in the PCR were 60 Vbeta and 13 Jbeta primers. Clones were sequenced by immunoSEQ multiplex PCR, and TCRdb holds only the in-frame ones, with some missing. The sample gives more than 85,000 clones, roughly two thirds of which show up once; under 4% is in the top ten. Sample: PBMCs. The receptors were sampled from a man in his thirties or forties in good health and CMV-seronegative.

This chain links TRBV13 with TRBJ2-7; TRBD2 is a possible D gene (6 bases). The CDR3 runs 14 residues. V was cut by 4 bases and J by 5 bases, with 15 bases left in between. Per germline, CDR1 PRHDT and CDR2 FYEKMQ (reference sequence). CDR3 in DNA: TGTGCCAGCAGCTCCCGTGGAGGGTACAACGAGCAGTACTTC. This encodes CASSSRGGYNEQYF. The complete variable domain, with remaining parts taken from reference TRBV13 and TRBJ2-7, reads AAGVIQSPRHLIKEKRETATLKCYPIPRHDTVYWYQQGPGQDPQFLISFYEKMQSDKGSIPDRFSAQQFSDYHSELNMSSLELGDSALYFCASSSRGGYNEQYFGPGTRLTVT.

The genes are TRBV9 and TRBJ2-1; TRBD1 matches 9 bases. This CDR3 contains 14 residues. The J segment lost 6 bases and the V segment lost 0 bases, leaving 1 base of the junction unmatched. Germline V gene data show CDR1 as SGDLS and CDR2 as YYNGEE. The CDR3: CASSVVQGANEQFF. The CDR3 DNA reads TGTGCCAGCAGCGTAGTACAGGGGGCCAATGAGCAGTTCTTC.

This sequence joins TRBV4-2 and TRBJ1-5, with TRBD1 as a possible D gene (6 bases). Trimming removed 6 bases at V and 2 bases at J, with 11 bases between. Per germline, CDR1 LGHNA and CDR2 YNFKEQ. The length of the CDR3 is 14 residues. As DNA, the CDR3 is TGTGCCAGCAGTCTCTCAGGGGGCAATCAGCCCCAGCATTTT. This codes for CASSLSGGNQPQHF.

For the CDR3, the DNA is TGTGCCAGCAGCTTAGTAAGCTCCGCCTACGAGCAGTACTTC. Encoded protein: CASSLVSSAYEQYF. The chain employs TRBV7-8 and TRBJ2-7; no clear D gene. The germline V gene encodes CDR1 SGHVS and CDR2 FQNEAQ. This CDR3 comprises 14 residues. Trimming pared 1 base from V and 2 bases from J, leaving 9 bases between. Supplemented by reference TRBV7-8 and TRBJ2-7, the full variable domain reads GAGVSQSPRYKVAKRGQDVALRCDPISGHVSLFWYQQALGQGPEFLTYFQNEAQLDKSGLPSDRFFAERPEGSVSTLKIQRTQQEDSAVYLCASSLVSSAYEQYFGPGTRLTVT.